This is a list of T cell receptor beta chains from one sample in a study of CD8 T cells in ankylosing spondylitis. TCRdb processed the 5' RACE reads anew with MiXCR; each CDR3 protein has one entry. The sample carries approximately 300,000 distinct CDR3 sequences, approximately 20% recorded once. The sequencing input was blood, either unsorted or a sorted T cell fraction (not recorded which). The receptor source for this set is a male donor with ankylosing spondylitis or in good health (not recorded which). CDR3s include the opening cysteine and the closing phenylalanine or tryptophan. The D gene is left open where the match is weak. Clone size is given for some rows only: seen once, a few or many times, or a class if the clone is expanded.

d_call j_call v_call clone_size cdr3_nt cdr3_aa
. TRBJ2-3 TRBV7-2 few TGTGCCAGCAGCTCAAATCGTGGAGGGACGCAGTATTTT CASSSNRGGTQYF
TRBD2 TRBJ2-5 TRBV7-2 . TGTGCCAGCAGCTTAGAGCCTAGCGGTAGCCAAGAGACCCAGTACTTC CASSLEPSGSQETQYF
TRBD1 TRBJ1-2 TRBV10-3 . TGTGCCATCAGTGACCGGGACAGCACTTCGGCGGGCTACACCTTC CAISDRDSTSAGYTF
. TRBJ1-1 TRBV5-1 few TGCGCCAGCAGCCCGGCGGGAGGTGAAGCTTTCTTT CASSPAGGEAFF
. TRBJ2-3 TRBV3-1 few TGTGCCAGCAGCCTCCGGCTGGGGACGGGCACAGATACGCAGTATTTT CASSLRLGTGTDTQYF
TRBD1 TRBJ1-4 TRBV27 few TGTGCCAGCAGGGACAGGGTATCTGAAAAACTGTTTTTT CASRDRVSEKLFF
TRBD1 TRBJ2-4 TRBV6-1 few TGTGCCAGCAGAGGACAGGCTGAAAACATTCAGTACTTC CASRGQAENIQYF
. TRBJ1-4 TRBV11-2 . TGTGCCAGCAGCCTGAGGGCCTTTAATGAAAAACTGTTTTTT CASSLRAFNEKLFF
TRBD1 TRBJ2-2 TRBV6-1 . TGTGCCAGCAGGCTTGACAGGGGTCACACCGGGGAGCTGTTTTTT CASRLDRGHTGELFF
TRBD1 TRBJ2-5 TRBV20-1 . TGCAGTGCACCGGACAGGGGGGTAGAGACCCAGTACTTC CSAPDRGVETQYF
. TRBJ1-2 TRBV5-1 few TGCGCCAGCAGCTCTAATACAGGGTTTAACTATGGCTACACCTTC CASSSNTGFNYGYTF
. TRBJ2-1 TRBV12-5 . TGTGCTAGTGGTTTGGGCCCCACAGGTGAGCAGTTCTTC CASGLGPTGEQFF
. TRBJ2-2 TRBV5-1 few TGCGCCAGCAGCACCTTCGGTGCCACGAACACCGGGGAGCTGTTTTTT CASSTFGATNTGELFF
. TRBJ2-3 TRBV12-3/TRBV12-4 many TGTGCCAGCAGTGCGACAGAGACAGATACGCAGTATTTT CASSATETDTQYF
. TRBJ2-5 TRBV2 . TGTGCCAGCAGCGGACTTGGGCAAGAGACCCAGTACTTC CASSGLGQETQYF
. TRBJ2-1 TRBV12-3/TRBV12-4 . TGTGCCAGCATCCTCGGGACTTCCGCTCGCAATGAGCAGTTCTTC CASILGTSARNEQFF
TRBD1 TRBJ2-1 TRBV20-1 few TGCAGTGCTAAACAGGGGGCGGGAAACAATGAGCAGTTCTTC CSAKQGAGNNEQFF
. TRBJ1-6 TRBV29-1 many TGCAGCGTTGCGTTGGCGGCGGGTTCACCCCTCCACTTT CSVALAAGSPLHF
. TRBJ2-1 TRBV5-1 . TGCGCCAGCAGCTTGGGGGCTAGCGTATACAATGAGCAGTTCTTC CASSLGASVYNEQFF
. TRBJ2-1 TRBV5-1 . TGCGCCAGCAGCTTTGGCGGGACAACCTACAATGAGCAGTTCTTC CASSFGGTTYNEQFF
. TRBJ1-5 TRBV6-1 . TGTGCCAGCAGGCGTCCCCAGGGTAGAAAAATGAATAGCAATCAGCCCCAGCATTTT CASRRPQGRKMNSNQPQHF
TRBD1 TRBJ1-2 TRBV7-2 . TGTGCCAGCAGCCGAGACCGGACAGGCTATGGCTACACCTTC CASSRDRTGYGYTF
. TRBJ1-5 TRBV12-3/TRBV12-4 many TGTGCCAGCAGCAGCCGGGACCTAAGCAATCAGCCCCAGCATTTT CASSSRDLSNQPQHF
. TRBJ2-1 TRBV12-3/TRBV12-4 . TGTGCCAGCAGCACGGGACTGGACATTTTGGGGTACAATGAGCAGTTCTTC CASSTGLDILGYNEQFF
TRBD2 TRBJ2-5 TRBV11-2 . TGTGCCAGCAGCTTAGGGGGGGGACGCCAGGGACGTTACTTC CASSLGGGRQGRYF
. TRBJ1-2 TRBV5-1 many TGCGCCAGCAGCCCCGCGTTAGGGAACTATGGCTACACCTTC CASSPALGNYGYTF
TRBD1 TRBJ1-6 TRBV6-5 once TGTGCCAGCAGTTATGGGCCCCATCCGGGACAGGCAAATTCACCCCTCCACTTT CASSYGPHPGQANSPLHF
. TRBJ2-2 TRBV5-1 . TGCGCCAGCAGCTTGGCGTACCTGGGCGGGGAGCTGTTTTTT CASSLAYLGGELFF
. TRBJ2-2 TRBV5-1 many TGCGCCAGCAGCTTAGGTGAACTACTGGGAACCGGGGAGCTGTTTTTT CASSLGELLGTGELFF